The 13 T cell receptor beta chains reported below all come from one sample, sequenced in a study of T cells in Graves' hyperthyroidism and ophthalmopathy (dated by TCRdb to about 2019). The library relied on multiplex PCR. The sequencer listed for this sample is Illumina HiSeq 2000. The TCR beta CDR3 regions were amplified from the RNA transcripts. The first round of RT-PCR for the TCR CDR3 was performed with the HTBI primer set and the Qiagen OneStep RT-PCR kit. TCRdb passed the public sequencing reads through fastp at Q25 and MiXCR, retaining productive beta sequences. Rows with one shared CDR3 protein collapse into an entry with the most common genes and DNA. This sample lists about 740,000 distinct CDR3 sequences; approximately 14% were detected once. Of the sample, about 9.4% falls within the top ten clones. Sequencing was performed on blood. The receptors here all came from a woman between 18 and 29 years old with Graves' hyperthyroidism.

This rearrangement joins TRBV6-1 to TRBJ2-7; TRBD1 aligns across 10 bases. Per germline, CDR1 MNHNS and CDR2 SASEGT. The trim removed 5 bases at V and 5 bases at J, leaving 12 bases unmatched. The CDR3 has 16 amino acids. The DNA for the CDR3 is TGTGCCAGCAGTCCTGCTTGGACAGGGGGTGGCAACGAGCAGTACTTC. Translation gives CASSPAWTGGGNEQYF.

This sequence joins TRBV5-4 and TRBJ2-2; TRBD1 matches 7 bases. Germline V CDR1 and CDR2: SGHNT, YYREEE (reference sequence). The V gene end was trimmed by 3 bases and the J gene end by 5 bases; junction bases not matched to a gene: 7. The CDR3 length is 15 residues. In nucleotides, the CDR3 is TGTGCCAGCAGCTCCCGGGACAGCAGAACCGGGGAGCTGTTTTTT. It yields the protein CASSSRDSRTGELFF.

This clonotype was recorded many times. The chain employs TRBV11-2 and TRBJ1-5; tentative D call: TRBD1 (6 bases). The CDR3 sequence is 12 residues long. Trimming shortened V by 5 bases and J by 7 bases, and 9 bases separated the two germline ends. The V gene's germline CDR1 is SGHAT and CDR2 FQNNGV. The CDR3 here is CASSRGRQPQHF. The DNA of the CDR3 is TGTGCCAGCAGCCGGGGGCGGCAGCCCCAGCATTTT.

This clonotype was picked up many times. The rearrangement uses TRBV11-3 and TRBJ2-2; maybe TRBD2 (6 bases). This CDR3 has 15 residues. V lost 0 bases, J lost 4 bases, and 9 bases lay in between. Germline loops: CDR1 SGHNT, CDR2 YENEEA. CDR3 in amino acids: CASSLEAAGTGELFF. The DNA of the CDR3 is TGTGCCAGCAGCTTAGAGGCAGCGGGCACCGGGGAGCTGTTTTTT. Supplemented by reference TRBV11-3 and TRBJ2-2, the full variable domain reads EAGVVQSPRYKIIEKKQPVAFWCNPISGHNTLYWYLQNLGQGPELLIRYENEEAVDDSQLPKDRFSAERLKGVDSTLKIQPAELGDSAVYLCASSLEAAGTGELFFGEGSRLTVL.

The CDR3: CSALSGRVGETQYF. CDR3 nucleotides: TGCAGTGCACTAAGCGGGAGGGTTGGAGAGACCCAGTACTTC. This chain connects TRBV20-1 to TRBJ2-5, with 10 bases aligning to TRBD2. Germline CDR1 is DFQATT and CDR2 is SNEGSKA (reference sequence). V lost 6 bases and J lost 4; bases outside the gene matches: 8. The CDR3 runs 14 residues.

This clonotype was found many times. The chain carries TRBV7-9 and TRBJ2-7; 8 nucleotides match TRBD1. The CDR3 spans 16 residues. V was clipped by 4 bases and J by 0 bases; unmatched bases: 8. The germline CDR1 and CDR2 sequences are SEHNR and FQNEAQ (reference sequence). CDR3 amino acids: CASSWDRDRYSYEQYF. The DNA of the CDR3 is TGTGCCAGCAGCTGGGACCGGGACAGGTACTCCTACGAGCAGTACTTC. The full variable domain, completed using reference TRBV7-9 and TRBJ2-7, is DTGVSQNPRHKITKRGQNVTFRCDPISEHNRLYWYRQTLGQGPEFLTYFQNEAQLEKSRLLSDRFSAERPKGSFSTLEIQRTEQGDSAMYLCASSWDRDRYSYEQYFGPGTRLTVT.

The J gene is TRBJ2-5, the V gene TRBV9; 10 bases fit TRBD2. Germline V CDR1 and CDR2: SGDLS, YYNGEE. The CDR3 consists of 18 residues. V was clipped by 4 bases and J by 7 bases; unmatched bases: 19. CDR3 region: CASSPPHMEIAGGGTQYF. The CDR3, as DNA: TGTGCCAGCAGCCCCCCCCATATGGAAATAGCGGGAGGAGGGACCCAGTACTTC.

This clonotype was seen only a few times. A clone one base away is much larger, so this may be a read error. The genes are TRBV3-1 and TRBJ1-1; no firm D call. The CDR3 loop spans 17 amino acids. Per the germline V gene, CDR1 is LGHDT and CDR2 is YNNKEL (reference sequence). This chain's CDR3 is CASSQVLTLRSNTGAFF. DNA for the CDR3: TGTGCCAGCAGCCAAGTCTTAACCCTGAGATCGAACACTGGAGCTTTCTTT.

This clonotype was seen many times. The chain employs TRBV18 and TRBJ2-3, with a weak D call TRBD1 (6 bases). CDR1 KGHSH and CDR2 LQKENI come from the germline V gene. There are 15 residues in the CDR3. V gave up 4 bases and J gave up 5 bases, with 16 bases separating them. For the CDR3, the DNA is TGTGCCAGCTCACGCGGACAGCTATCACAAGATACGCAGTATTTT. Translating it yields CASSRGQLSQDTQYF.

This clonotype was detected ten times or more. The DNA of the CDR3 is TGTGCCAGCAGCTCGGGGACAGGTACCAGCACAGATACGCAGTATTTT. Translated, it gives CASSSGTGTSTDTQYF. The V and J genes are TRBV7-2 and TRBJ2-3; TRBD1 matches at 8 bases. With 4 bases clipped from V and 0 bases from J, the junction kept 6 bases outside the gene matches. The CDR3 loop spans 16 amino acids. CDR1 is SGHTA and CDR2 is FQGNSA in the germline V gene.

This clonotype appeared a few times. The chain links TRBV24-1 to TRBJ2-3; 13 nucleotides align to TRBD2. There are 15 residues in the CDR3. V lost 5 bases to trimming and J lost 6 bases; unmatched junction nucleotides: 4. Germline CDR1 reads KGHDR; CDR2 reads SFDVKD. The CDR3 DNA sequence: TGTGCCACCAGTGGGACTAGCGGGAGATCTGATACGCAGTATTTT. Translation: CATSGTSGRSDTQYF.

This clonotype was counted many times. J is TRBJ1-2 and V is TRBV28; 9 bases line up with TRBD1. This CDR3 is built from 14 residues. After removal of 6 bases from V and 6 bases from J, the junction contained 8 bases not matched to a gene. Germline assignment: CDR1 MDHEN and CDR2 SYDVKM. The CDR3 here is CASSLTTGGNGYTF. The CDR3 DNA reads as TGTGCCAGCAGCTTAACGACAGGGGGTAATGGCTACACCTTC.

The CDR3 coding sequence is TGTGCCAGCAGCTTAGCCGGGACAGGTGACACAGATACGCAGTATTTT. Translating gives CASSLAGTGDTDTQYF. The chain combines TRBV7-9 with TRBJ2-3; TRBD1 matches at 8 bases. The CDR3 runs to 16 residues. V lost 0 bases, J lost 2 bases, and 4 bases stayed unmatched. CDR1 and CDR2 from the germline V gene are SEHNR and FQNEAQ (reference sequence).